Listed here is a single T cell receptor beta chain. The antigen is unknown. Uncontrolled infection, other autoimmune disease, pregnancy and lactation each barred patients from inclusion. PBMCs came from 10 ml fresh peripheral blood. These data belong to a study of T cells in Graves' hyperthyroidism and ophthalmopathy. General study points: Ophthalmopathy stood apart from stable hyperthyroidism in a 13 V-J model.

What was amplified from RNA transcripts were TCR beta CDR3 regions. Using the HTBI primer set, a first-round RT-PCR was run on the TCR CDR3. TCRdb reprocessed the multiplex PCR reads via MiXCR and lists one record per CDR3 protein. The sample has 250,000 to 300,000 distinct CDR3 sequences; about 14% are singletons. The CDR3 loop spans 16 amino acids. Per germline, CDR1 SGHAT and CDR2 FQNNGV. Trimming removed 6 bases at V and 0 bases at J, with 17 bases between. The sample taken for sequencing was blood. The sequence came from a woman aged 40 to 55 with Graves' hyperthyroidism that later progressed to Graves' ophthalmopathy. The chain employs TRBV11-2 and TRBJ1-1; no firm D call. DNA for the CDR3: TGTGCCAGCAGGGGGAACAAGTTCACACTGAACACTGAAGCTTTCTTT. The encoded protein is CASRGNKFTLNTEAFF.